The 21 T cell receptor beta chains in this list originate from one sample, sequenced in a study of blood T cell repertoires in COVID-19. Data came from immunoSEQ multiplex PCR; TCRdb stores just in-frame clones and leaves some out. The data show about 230,000 clones, approximately 84% seen once. The material sequenced was peripheral blood. The source of these receptors is a woman older than 75 with acute or convalescent COVID-19.

The chain combines TRBV12-5 with TRBJ2-7, with 9 bases identical to TRBD2. Germline V lookup: CDR1 LGHNT, CDR2 FRNRAP. V gave up 0 bases and J gave up 6 bases; unmatched junction bases: 9. The CDR3 spans 16 residues. CDR3 loop: CASGLVRVAGDREQYF. CDR3 nucleotides: TGTGCTAGTGGTTTGGTACGCGTAGCGGGGGATCGCGAGCAGTACTTC. Looking up the rest from reference TRBV12-5 and TRBJ2-7 gives the full variable domain: DARVTQTPRHKVTEMGQEVTMRCQPILGHNTVFWYRQTMMQGLELLAYFRNRAPLDDSGMPKDRFSAEMPDATLATLKIQPSEPRDSAVYFCASGLVRVAGDREQYFGPGTRLTVT.

The chain joins TRBV5-1 to TRBJ1-3; D remains unclear. V gave up 0 bases and J gave up 0 bases, with 7 bases separating them. The CDR3 is 15 amino acids. Germline loops: CDR1 SGHRS, CDR2 YFSETQ. The CDR3 DNA reads TGCGCCAGCAGCTTGGAACCGGGCTCTGGAAACACCATATATTTT. This translates into CASSLEPGSGNTIYF.

The V and J genes are TRBV28 and TRBJ2-2; 12 bases agree with TRBD2. With 3 bases clipped from V and 6 bases from J, the junction kept 5 bases outside the gene matches. The germline V gene has CDR1 MDHEN and CDR2 SYDVKM. The CDR3 is 16 residues long. This CDR3 reads CASSFLAGGPPGELFF. As DNA, the CDR3 is TGTGCCAGCAGTTTTCTAGCGGGAGGGCCCCCCGGGGAGCTGTTTTTT. Drawing the rest from reference TRBV28 and TRBJ2-2, the complete variable domain is DVKVTQSSRYLVKRTGEKVFLECVQDMDHENMFWYRQDPGLGLRLIYFSYDVKMKEKGDIPEGYSVSREKKERFSLILESASTNQTSMYLCASSFLAGGPPGELFFGEGSRLTVL.

The chain carries TRBV6-6 and TRBJ2-1; D call uncertain. CDR3 length equals 15 residues. V gave up 0 bases and J gave up 5 bases, with 11 bases separating them. Germline CDR1 is MNHNY and CDR2 is SVGAGI (reference sequence). The CDR3 nucleotides read TGTGCCAGCAGTTACTCGTCTAAGATCCACAATGAGCAGTTCTTC. Amino acid sequence: CASSYSSKIHNEQFF.

This chain connects TRBV27 to TRBJ1-3; D unclear. Germline V gives CDR1 MNHEY, CDR2 SMNVEV (reference sequence). Trimming cost V 2 bases and J 0 bases, with 11 bases left between them. CDR3 length equals 16 residues. CDR3 DNA sequence: TGTGCCAGCAGTTTACGCGGGGAGAGCTCTGGAAACACCATATATTTT. This gives the protein CASSLRGESSGNTIYF.

The chain recombines TRBV6-2 or TRBV6-3 with TRBJ1-1, with no clear D. The CDR3 extends over 14 amino acids. Germline V gene lookup returns CDR1 MNHEY and CDR2 SVGEGT. Trimming left V 5 bases short and J 4 bases short, with 14 bases between. Here the CDR3 reads CASSTEGVPTEAFF. CDR3 nucleotide sequence: TGTGCCAGCAGTACGGAGGGAGTGCCCACTGAAGCTTTCTTT.

This sequence joins TRBV12-3 or TRBV12-4 and TRBJ2-7; D is possibly TRBD1 (5 bases). V was pared by 6 bases and J by 1 base, with 10 bases between. This CDR3 comprises 13 residues. The CDR3 sequence: CASSVDRSYEQYF. CDR3 coding DNA: TGTGCCAGCAGCGTTGACAGATCCTACGAGCAGTACTTC.

The J gene is TRBJ2-1, the V gene TRBV7-9, with 10 bases identical to TRBD2. Germline V gene data show CDR1 as SEHNR and CDR2 as FQNEAQ (reference sequence). J was trimmed by 8 bases and V by 5 bases; bases with no gene match: 12. The CDR3 is made up of 16 amino acids. The CDR3 is CASSPSGAGGPDEQFF. The CDR3 DNA sequence: TGTGCCAGCAGCCCCAGTGGAGCGGGAGGGCCAGATGAGCAGTTCTTC.

This clone has just one count. The chain links TRBV29-1 to TRBJ1-5; the match to TRBD1 covers 8 bases. This CDR3 contains 13 residues. CDR1 and CDR2 from the germline V gene are SQVTM and ANQGSEA. The V segment lost 5 bases and the J segment 2 bases; nucleotides outside the gene matches: 2. The CDR3 region is CSVSGGGNQPQHF. For the CDR3, the DNA is TGCAGCGTTTCAGGGGGCGGCAATCAGCCCCAGCATTTT. Together with reference TRBV29-1 and TRBJ1-5, the CDR3 gives the full variable domain: SAVISQKPSRDICQRGTSLTIQCQVDSQVTMMFWYRQQPGQSLTLIATANQGSEATYESGFVIDKFPISRPNLTFSTLTVSNMSPEDSSIYLCSVSGGGNQPQHFGDGTRLSIL.

This clone was picked up a small number of times. The chain uses TRBV9 and TRBJ2-1, with 8 nucleotides matching TRBD2. The CDR3 length is 20 residues. J was trimmed by 1 base and V by 0 bases; bases with no gene match: 15. Per the germline V gene, CDR1 is SGDLS and CDR2 is YYNGEE. CDR3 residues: CASSVGTSRPWFPSYNEQFF. In nucleotides, the CDR3 is TGTGCCAGCAGCGTAGGGACTAGCAGGCCCTGGTTTCCGTCCTACAATGAGCAGTTCTTC.

The chain employs TRBV6-6 and TRBJ2-7; no firm D call. This CDR3 is built from 14 residues. Germline V gene data show CDR1 as MNHNY and CDR2 as SVGAGI (reference sequence). The V gene lost 4 bases and the J gene lost 2 bases, with 12 bases spanning the gap. The CDR3 DNA is TGTGCCAGCAGTTTCCCTACTAAGCCCTACGAGCAGTACTTC. It specifies CASSFPTKPYEQYF.

This sequence joins TRBV4-2 and TRBJ2-2; 9 bases line up with TRBD2. From germline, CDR1 is LGHNA and CDR2 YNFKEQ. The CDR3 is 14 amino acids. V dropped 6 bases and J dropped 3; count of bases not matched to a gene: 2. In nucleotides, the CDR3 is TGTGCCAGCAGATTAGCGGGGGACACCGGGGAGCTGTTTTTT. It is translated as CASRLAGDTGELFF.

The rearrangement uses TRBV19 and TRBJ2-7, with 7 bases identical to TRBD1. Unmatched junction bases numbered 10, after V lost 6 bases and J lost 5 bases. The CDR3 sequence is 14 residues long. The germline CDR1 and CDR2 sequences are LNHDA and SQIVND (reference sequence). Here the CDR3 reads CASSPTGTINEQYF. As DNA, the CDR3 is TGTGCCAGTAGCCCGACAGGGACGATCAACGAGCAGTACTTC. Full variable domain (outside the CDR3, taken from reference TRBV19 and TRBJ2-7): DGGITQSPKYLFRKEGQNVTLSCEQNLNHDAMYWYRQDPGQGLRLIYYSQIVNDFQKGDIAEGYSVSREKKESFPLTVTSAQKNPTAFYLCASSPTGTINEQYFGPGTRLTVT.

The chain links TRBV28 to TRBJ2-1; the match to TRBD2 covers 7 bases. The CDR3 totals 15 residues. The V and J ends lost 5 bases and 5 bases, in that order; junction bases with no gene match: 9. Germline CDR1 is MDHEN and CDR2 is SYDVKM. The CDR3 bases are TGTGCCAGCAGTCGGCGGCGGGGGTATAACAATGAGCAGTTCTTC. This sequence encodes CASSRRRGYNNEQFF.

This clone came up once. V usage is TRBV19 and J usage is TRBJ1-3; tentative D call: TRBD1 (6 bases). The germline gives CDR1 LNHDA, CDR2 SQIVND (reference sequence). Trimming cost V 10 bases and J 1 base, with 11 bases left between them. This CDR3 has 13 residues. The CDR3 coding sequence is TGTGCCACTAGGACAGCTTCTGGAAACACCATATATTTT. Its protein is CATRTASGNTIYF.

The V gene is TRBV3-1 (or the pseudogene TRBV3-2), the J gene TRBJ2-7; tentative D call: TRBD2 (5 bases). Trimming took off 1 base at V and 0 bases at J, with 7 bases between the two ends. The CDR3 sequence is 14 residues long. The germline CDR1 and CDR2 sequences are LGHDT and YNNKEL (reference sequence). CDR3 in amino acids: CASSQAGISYEQYF. Written as DNA, the CDR3 is TGTGCCAGCAGCCAAGCGGGGATCTCCTACGAGCAGTACTTC.

V gene TRBV27 combines with J gene TRBJ2-3; D might be TRBD1 (5 bases). V lost 6 bases and J lost 6, with 10 bases in between. Germline assignment: CDR1 MNHEY and CDR2 SMNVEV (reference sequence). This CDR3 contains 12 residues. This chain's CDR3 is CASSMGQDTQYF. Here the CDR3 DNA reads TGTGCCAGCAGCATGGGGCAGGATACGCAGTATTTT.

This clone was picked up one time. CDR3 bases: TGTGCCAGCAGCCCAGGGACAACAGAAAAACTGTTTTTT. It is translated as CASSPGTTEKLFF. V and J are TRBV11-1 and TRBJ1-4; tentative D call: TRBD1 (6 bases). V gave up 5 bases and J gave up 8 bases, with 12 bases separating them. Germline V gene data show CDR1 as SGHAT and CDR2 as FQDESV (reference sequence). The CDR3 runs 13 residues.

The table lists this clone with a count of one. Here the CDR3 DNA reads TGTGCCAGCAGCCCACTAGCGGGGTCCCTCGAGCAGTACTTC. Translated, it gives CASSPLAGSLEQYF. The chain employs TRBV3-1 (or the pseudogene TRBV3-2) and TRBJ2-7, with 10 positions matching TRBD2. CDR1 is LGHDT and CDR2 is YNNKEL in the germline V gene (reference sequence). The J segment lost 6 bases and the V segment lost 4 bases, leaving 6 bases of the junction unmatched. The CDR3 is 14 amino acids.

J is TRBJ2-3 and V is TRBV7-2; 10 bases align to TRBD1. CDR1 is SGHTA, CDR2 FQGNSA, per germline. With 0 bases clipped from V and 3 bases from J, the junction kept 3 bases outside the gene matches. The CDR3 has 16 amino acids. This CDR3 is CASSLAPGQGTDTQYF. CDR3 coding DNA: TGTGCCAGCAGCTTAGCACCGGGACAGGGGACAGATACGCAGTATTTT.

This rearrangement joins TRBV4-1 to TRBJ1-2; 8 bases line up with TRBD1. Germline CDR1 reads MGHRA; CDR2 reads YSYEKL. The CDR3 spans 15 residues. J was trimmed by 3 bases and V by 0 bases; bases with no gene match: 3. The CDR3 spells CASSQETGVDYGYTF. The CDR3 DNA is TGCGCCAGCAGCCAAGAGACAGGGGTTGACTATGGCTACACCTTC.